A selection of T cell receptor beta chains follows, all from one sample in a study of blood T cell repertoires in COVID-19. Here immunoSEQ multiplex PCR was the method, and the copy in TCRdb shows in-frame clones only, minus some. This sample has 110,000 or so clones, with about 89% found just once. Source material: peripheral blood. These TCRs come from a human donor with acute or convalescent COVID-19. The donor label of this sample is uncertain. CDR3s include the opening cysteine and the closing phenylalanine or tryptophan. Each record gives: D gene, V gene, clone size, J gene, CDR3 DNA, CDR3 protein. The D gene is left open where the match is weak. Some rows have no size entry. The others give once, few or many, or a class for an expanded clone.

.	TRBV9	.	TRBJ2-3	TGTGCCAGCAGCGTAAGAGCGGATCGAGATACGCAGTATTTT	CASSVRADRDTQYF
TRBD2	TRBV7-9	.	TRBJ2-3	TGTGCCAGCAGAAAAGAGGTGGCGGGAGCCGATACGCAGTATTTT	CASRKEVAGADTQYF
TRBD2	TRBV6-5	.	TRBJ2-5	TGTGCCAGCAGCTACTCAGCCGGGACTAGCGGAGAGACCCAGTACTTC	CASSYSAGTSGETQYF
.	TRBV5-5	.	TRBJ1-5	TGTGCCAGCAGCTTGGCGGGTATTTATCAGCCCCAGCATTTT	CASSLAGIYQPQHF
.	TRBV20-1	.	TRBJ1-5	TGCAGTGCTAGTTCGGGGGTTAATCAGCCCCAGCATTTT	CSASSGVNQPQHF
.	TRBV3-1/TRBV3-2	.	TRBJ1-2	TGTGCCAGCAGCCGAGGGGAGGTTAGGGCGGGCTACACCTTC	CASSRGEVRAGYTF
TRBD2	TRBV10-1	.	TRBJ2-3	TGCGCCAGCAGTGCCCAGCGGGGGCAAACAGATACGCAGTATTTT	CASSAQRGQTDTQYF
.	TRBV27	once	TRBJ2-7	TGTGCCAGCAGTTTAGGGGCAGATTTCTACGAGCAGTACTTC	CASSLGADFYEQYF
.	TRBV7-9	.	TRBJ2-7	TGTGCCAGCAGCTCTGCCGGGACTTACTACGAGCAGTACTTC	CASSSAGTYYEQYF
.	TRBV30	.	TRBJ2-3	TGTGCCTGGAGTGTCGGGTACACAGATACGCAGTATTTT	CAWSVGYTDTQYF
TRBD2	TRBV11-2	.	TRBJ2-7	TGTGCCAGCAGCCCGCTGGGCCGTTCGGGGGGCTACGAGCAGTACTTC	CASSPLGRSGGYEQYF
.	TRBV29-1	.	TRBJ1-1	TGCAGCGTTGAAGGACAGATGAACACTGAAGCTTTCTTT	CSVEGQMNTEAFF
TRBD1	TRBV5-1	.	TRBJ2-7	TGCGCCAGCAGCTCTGTGACAGGGGGAAACTACGAGCAGTACTTC	CASSSVTGGNYEQYF
TRBD2	TRBV28	.	TRBJ2-7	TGTGCCAGCAGTGGGACTAGGAGCTCCTACGAGCAGTACTTC	CASSGTRSSYEQYF
.	TRBV14	.	TRBJ2-7	TGTGCCAGCAGCCACCCCTTGACAGCGTACGAGCAGTACTTC	CASSHPLTAYEQYF
TRBD2	TRBV4-3	.	TRBJ2-1	TGCGCCAGCAGCCAAACGGGGGGGCCTTACAATGAGCAGTTCTTC	CASSQTGGPYNEQFF
TRBD2	TRBV18	.	TRBJ2-1	TGTGCCAGCTCACCCTCCCCCCTAGCGGCCTACAATGAGCAGTTCTTC	CASSPSPLAAYNEQFF
.	TRBV10-3	.	TRBJ1-1	TGTGCCAGTGGACAGAATAAGAACACTGAAGCTTTCTTT	CASGQNKNTEAFF
TRBD1	TRBV4-2	.	TRBJ1-1	TGTGCCAGCAGCCAAGAGGGGACAGGGGTGGGAGACACTGAAGCTTTCTTT	CASSQEGTGVGDTEAFF
.	TRBV4-1	.	TRBJ2-1	TGCGCCAGCAGCCAAAGGACTATCGGGAACAATGAGCAGTTCTTC	CASSQRTIGNNEQFF
.	TRBV4-1	.	TRBJ2-7	TGCGCCAGCAGCCAAGAGCTGGGGACGAGCAGGGAGGTAACCTACGAGCAGTACTTC	CASSQELGTSREVTYEQYF
TRBD1	TRBV7-2	.	TRBJ1-2	TGTGCCAGCAGCAGGGACAGGGGGAAAGCAGGCTACACCTTC	CASSRDRGKAGYTF
TRBD1	TRBV6-6	once	TRBJ1-2	TGTGCCAGCAGTTACCCGGGACAGGGTTACGGCTACACCTTC	CASSYPGQGYGYTF
TRBD2	TRBV2	.	TRBJ2-1	TGTGCCAGCAGTCCGGGACTAGCGGGGCTTCCCGCCGTCAATGAGCAGTTCTTC	CASSPGLAGLPAVNEQFF
.	TRBV7-2	.	TRBJ1-1	TGTGCCAGCAGCTTAATCGCAGGGCATACTGAAGCTTTCTTT	CASSLIAGHTEAFF
.	TRBV5-1	.	TRBJ1-3	TGCGCCAGCAGCTTGGATTACAGGGTTTCTGGAAACACCATATATTTT	CASSLDYRVSGNTIYF
TRBD1	TRBV6-6	.	TRBJ1-1	TGTGCCAGCAGTTCAGACAGGGGGAACACTGAAGCTTTCTTT	CASSSDRGNTEAFF
TRBD1	TRBV19	.	TRBJ1-1	TGTGCCAGTAGTAACCAGGGGGCGAGCACTGAAGCTTTCTTT	CASSNQGASTEAFF
TRBD1	TRBV6-5	.	TRBJ1-2	TGTGCCAGCAGCCAACCATACCACAGGGGTGGCTACACCTTC	CASSQPYHRGGYTF
TRBD1	TRBV6-5	.	TRBJ2-5	TGTGCCAGCAGTTCACAGGGGGAGACCCAGTACTTC	CASSSQGETQYF
TRBD2	TRBV28	once	TRBJ2-3	TGTGCCAGCACCTTAGCGGGGGAGAGGGTTTTTACAGATACGCAGTATTTT	CASTLAGERVFTDTQYF
TRBD1	TRBV19	few	TRBJ1-5	TGTGCCAGTAGTAGAAGGGGGCAGGTCGCTCAGCCCCAGCATTTT	CASSRRGQVAQPQHF
.	TRBV19	once	TRBJ1-4	TGTGCCAGTAGTATTAACAGGGAACTGAATGAAAAACTGTTTTTT	CASSINRELNEKLFF
TRBD1	TRBV28	.	TRBJ1-5	TGTGCCAGCAGTCCGAACTACAGGGGATTCAGGCAGCCCCAGCATTTT	CASSPNYRGFRQPQHF
.	TRBV5-8	.	TRBJ1-5	TGTGCCAGCAGCTTGGACAGGAGCTATAGCAATCAGCCCCAGCATTTT	CASSLDRSYSNQPQHF
.	TRBV15	.	TRBJ2-1	TGTGCCACCAGCAGAGTGGCATCGCATGAGCAGTTCTTC	CATSRVASHEQFF
TRBD2	TRBV5-1	.	TRBJ2-3	TGCGCCAGCAGCTTGGCCGGGGGGTCTATCTCAGGGGATACGCAGTATTTT	CASSLAGGSISGDTQYF
TRBD1	TRBV29-1	.	TRBJ1-1	TGCAGCGTTGCACAGGGGGCCGCCTGGGACACTGAAGCTTTCTTT	CSVAQGAAWDTEAFF
.	TRBV12-3/TRBV12-4	.	TRBJ1-2	TGTGCCAGCAGTTTAGCCACTTTCTATGGCTACACCTTC	CASSLATFYGYTF
TRBD1	TRBV9	.	TRBJ1-5	TGTGCCAGCATGACGGACAGGGGGCGTCAGGGCAATCAGCCCCAGCATTTT	CASMTDRGRQGNQPQHF
.	TRBV2	few	TRBJ2-6	TGTGCCAGCAGTGAAGCTTGGCAGTCTGGGGCCAACGTCCTGACTTTC	CASSEAWQSGANVLTF
TRBD1	TRBV18	.	TRBJ1-5	TGTGCCAGCTCACAGGGACAGGGACCTCAGCCCCAGCATTTT	CASSQGQGPQPQHF
TRBD1	TRBV5-8	.	TRBJ2-7	TGTGCCAGCAGCGGGGTGGGACAGGGGGCAGGAGAGCAGTACTTC	CASSGVGQGAGEQYF
TRBD1	TRBV28	.	TRBJ1-5	TGTGCCAGTTACAGGGGGTATCAGCCCCAGCATTTT	CASYRGYQPQHF
.	TRBV4-2	.	TRBJ2-1	TGTGCCAGCAGCCAAGATATCGGGTCCTACAATGAGCAGTTCTTC	CASSQDIGSYNEQFF
.	TRBV7-6	.	TRBJ2-1	TGTGCCAGCAGCCGAGAGGAGGCCGTGAATAATGAGCAGTTCTTC	CASSREEAVNNEQFF
TRBD2	TRBV11-2	once	TRBJ2-5	TGTGCCAGCAGCTTTTTAGGAGCGGGGGGAGGAGAGACCCAGTACTTC	CASSFLGAGGGETQYF
.	TRBV28	.	TRBJ1-2	TGTGCCAGCAGTCCGACAGGACCCTATGGCTACACCTTC	CASSPTGPYGYTF
.	TRBV7-9	.	TRBJ2-3	TGTGCCAGCAGCTTAGGGGCACGAGGGGATACGCAGTATTTT	CASSLGARGDTQYF
.	TRBV18	.	TRBJ1-2	TGTGCCAGCTCACCACCGCTCACAGGGTCGCATGGCTACACCTTC	CASSPPLTGSHGYTF
TRBD1	TRBV25-1	once	TRBJ2-7	TGTGCCAGCCGGGGACAGCTTAGTCAGTACTTC	CASRGQLSQYF
TRBD1	TRBV12-3/TRBV12-4	.	TRBJ1-1	TGTGCCAGCAGCCGAACAGGGGGCACTGAAGCTTTCTTT	CASSRTGGTEAFF
TRBD1	TRBV7-9	.	TRBJ1-1	TGTGCCAGCAGCCCTCGGGAGACAGGGCGCTCAGCTTTCTTT	CASSPRETGRSAFF
TRBD1	TRBV6-7	.	TRBJ1-3	TGTGCCAGCAGTTACCCCACGAGCAGACAGGGGTATTGTGAAAACACCATATATTTT	CASSYPTSRQGYCENTIYF
TRBD1	TRBV4-2	.	TRBJ2-7	TGTGCCAGCAGCCAAGGGTGGTACTCGGGACAGGGGGATTACGAGCAGTACTTC	CASSQGWYSGQGDYEQYF